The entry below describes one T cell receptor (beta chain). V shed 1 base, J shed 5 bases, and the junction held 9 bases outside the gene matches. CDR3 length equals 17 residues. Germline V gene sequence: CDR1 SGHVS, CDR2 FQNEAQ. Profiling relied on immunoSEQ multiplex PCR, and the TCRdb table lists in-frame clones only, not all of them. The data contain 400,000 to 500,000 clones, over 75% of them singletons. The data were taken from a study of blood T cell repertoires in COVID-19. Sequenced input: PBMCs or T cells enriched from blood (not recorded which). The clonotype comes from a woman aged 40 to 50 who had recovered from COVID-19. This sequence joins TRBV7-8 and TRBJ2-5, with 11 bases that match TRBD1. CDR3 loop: CASSLVHRTGGKETQYF. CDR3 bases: TGTGCCAGCAGCTTAGTCCACCGGACAGGGGGCAAGGAGACCCAGTACTTC.